This T cell receptor beta chain was recorded in a study of CD8 T cells in Susac syndrome. Study details: At the time of blood draw, patients with Susac syndrome were therapy-naive, receiving corticosteroids, or receiving intravenous immunoglobulin alone.

Study conclusions and caveats: TCR sequencing and HLA analysis covered a relatively small number of individuals. When the CD4+ T cell repertoires of patients with Susac syndrome were examined, they did not show any clonal expansion.

Only one count was recorded for this clonotype. Its antigen is still unknown. CDR1 and CDR2 (germline): MDHEN, SYDVKM. V lost 3 bases, J lost 1 base, and 15 bases lay in between. The CDR3 contains 16 residues. TEMRA cells underwent FACS enrichment and CD8+ and CD4+ T cells underwent negative isolation. RNA totalling about 0.5 to 1 ug underwent reverse transcription with random hexamers. Each CDR3 protein is one row after TCRdb ran MiXCR on the immunoSEQ multiplex PCR reads. The data hold roughly 200,000 distinct CDR3 sequences, with roughly nine tenths observed a single time. The clonotype was recovered from a human donor with Susac syndrome. The chain joins TRBV28 to TRBJ2-5, with D tentatively TRBD1 (5 bases). Specimen: CD4+ T cells from PBMCs. Here the CDR3 reads CASSFGSGYLQETQYF. CDR3 bases: TGTGCCAGCAGTTTTGGGTCAGGGTACCTCCAAGAGACCCAGTACTTC.